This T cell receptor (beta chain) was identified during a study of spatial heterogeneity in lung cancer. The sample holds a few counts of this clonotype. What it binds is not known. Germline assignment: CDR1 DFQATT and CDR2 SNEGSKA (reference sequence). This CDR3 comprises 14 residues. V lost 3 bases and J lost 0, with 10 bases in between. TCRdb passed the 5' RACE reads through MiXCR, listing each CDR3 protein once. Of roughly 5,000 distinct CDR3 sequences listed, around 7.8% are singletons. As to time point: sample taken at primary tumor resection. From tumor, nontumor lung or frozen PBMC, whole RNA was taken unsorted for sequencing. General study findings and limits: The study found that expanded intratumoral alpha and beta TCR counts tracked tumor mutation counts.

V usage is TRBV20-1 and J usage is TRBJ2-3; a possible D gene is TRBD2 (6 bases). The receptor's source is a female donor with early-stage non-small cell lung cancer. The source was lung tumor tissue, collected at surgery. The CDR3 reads CSARTRASTDTQYF. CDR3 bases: TGCAGTGCTAGGACTAGGGCTAGCACAGATACGCAGTATTTT.